These T cell receptor beta chains were read from a single sample in a study of early T cells in non-severe SARS-CoV-2 infection. TCRdb called the 5' RACE reads again in MiXCR, with one record for every CDR3 protein. Here the sample spans 15,000 to 20,000 distinct CDR3 sequences, over 5.5% being singletons. The source material was whole blood, sampled at baseline. The receptors originated from an adult who was a healthcare worker with PCR-confirmed SARS-CoV-2 infection or an uninfected control (not recorded which). Both conserved end residues are part of each CDR3. Each record gives: J gene, clone size, CDR3 length, V gene, D gene, CDR3 protein, CDR3 DNA. A D gene is named only where the DNA matches it firmly. A row's size may be missing; if present it is once, few, many or a size class.

TRBJ1-1,few,16,TRBV14,NA,CASSKRSGGWGTEAFF,TGTGCCAGCAGTAAAAGAAGTGGAGGATGGGGCACTGAAGCTTTCTTT
TRBJ2-1,many,14,TRBV12-3/TRBV12-4,TRBD2,CASSILAGYNEQFF,TGTGCCAGCAGTATACTAGCGGGGTACAATGAGCAGTTCTTC
TRBJ2-7,few,14,TRBV27,TRBD1,CASSADRRSYEQYF,TGTGCCAGCAGTGCGGACAGGAGGTCCTACGAGCAGTACTTC
TRBJ1-2,many,15,TRBV29-1,NA,CSVDVSGTLEDGYTF,TGCAGCGTTGACGTTTCGGGGACGCTCGAGGATGGCTACACCTTC
TRBJ2-7,many,15,TRBV6-6,TRBD2,CASSTGTSDSYEQYF,TGTGCCAGCAGCACAGGGACTAGCGACTCCTACGAGCAGTACTTC
TRBJ2-2,many,14,TRBV4-1,NA,CASSQTTDTGELFF,TGCGCCAGCAGCCAGACCACGGACACCGGGGAGCTGTTTTTT
TRBJ1-1,many,14,TRBV30,TRBD1,CAWSVDRGGGEAFF,TGTGCCTGGAGTGTAGACAGGGGCGGGGGTGAAGCTTTCTTT
TRBJ2-7,many,14,TRBV11-3,TRBD2,CASSPGRGSDEQYF,TGTGCCAGCAGCCCGGGGAGGGGAAGCGACGAGCAGTACTTC
TRBJ2-3,many,14,TRBV5-1,NA,CASSDPQSVDTQYF,TGCGCCAGCTCCGACCCTCAGTCGGTGGATACGCAGTATTTT
TRBJ2-1,many,18,TRBV4-3,NA,CASSQDSRAHRTPNEQFF,TGCGCCAGCAGCCAAGATTCGAGAGCCCACAGGACACCCAATGAGCAGTTCTTC
TRBJ1-1,medium-sized,15,TRBV5-5,NA,CASSPKSLQGTEAFF,TGTGCCAGCAGCCCGAAATCCCTACAGGGCACTGAAGCTTTCTTT
TRBJ2-1,many,15,TRBV10-2,NA,CASSDWGGNYNEQFF,TGCGCCAGCAGTGATTGGGGGGGCAACTACAATGAGCAGTTCTTC
TRBJ1-5,many,14,TRBV6-5,NA,CASSYSRSNQPQHF,TGTGCCAGCAGTTACTCAAGGAGCAATCAGCCCCAGCATTTT
TRBJ1-5,many,14,TRBV6-5,NA,CASSRTLSNQPQHF,TGTGCCAGCAGTCGAACATTAAGCAATCAGCCCCAGCATTTT
TRBJ1-2,few,15,TRBV14,NA,CASSQVGGLGYGYTF,TGTGCCAGCAGCCAAGTGGGGGGCCTTGGGTATGGCTACACCTTC
TRBJ1-1,many,17,TRBV7-8,TRBD1,CASSSDRDPPRGFAAFF,TGTGCCAGCAGCTCGGACAGGGACCCCCCCCGAGGTTTTGCGGCTTTCTTT
TRBJ2-7,few,17,TRBV6-1,TRBD1,CASSKKSRDRAQDEQYF,TGTGCCAGCAGTAAGAAAAGCCGGGACAGGGCCCAAGACGAGCAGTACTTC
TRBJ2-2,NA,17,TRBV4-3,NA,CASSQAPSGHRTGELFF,TGCGCCAGCAGCCAAGCGCCCAGCGGTCACCGCACCGGGGAGCTGTTTTTT
TRBJ1-4,many,13,TRBV2,NA,CASRLELSEKLFF,TGTGCCAGCCGACTTGAATTGAGTGAAAAACTGTTTTTT
TRBJ2-3,many,15,TRBV6-5,NA,CASRVTGTHTDTQYF,TGTGCCAGCAGGGTGACAGGTACACACACAGATACGCAGTATTTT
TRBJ2-6,NA,16,TRBV9,NA,CASSGNTGTGANVLTF,TGTGCCAGCAGCGGAAACACAGGGACTGGGGCCAACGTCCTGACTTTC
TRBJ2-3,many,13,TRBV19,TRBD1,CASRIQGADTQYF,TGTGCCAGTAGAATACAGGGGGCAGATACGCAGTATTTT
TRBJ2-7,few,11,TRBV11-2,NA,CASSLAYEQYF,TGTGCCAGCAGCTTAGCCTACGAGCAGTACTTC
TRBJ2-1,many,17,TRBV20-1,TRBD2,CSAPRSAGGLRNNEQFF,TGCAGTGCCCCCAGGTCGGCGGGGGGGCTACGCAACAATGAGCAGTTCTTC
TRBJ1-5,many,15,TRBV7-2,NA,CASSLSQGSNQPQHF,TGTGCCAGCAGCTTAAGCCAGGGAAGCAATCAGCCCCAGCATTTT
TRBJ2-2,NA,14,TRBV7-3,NA,CASSFDRYTGELFF,TGTGCCAGCAGCTTCGACAGATACACCGGGGAGCTGTTTTTT
TRBJ1-6,many,14,TRBV5-1,TRBD1,CASSSRRGDSPLHF,TGCGCCAGCAGCTCTCGCAGGGGGGATTCACCCCTCCACTTT
TRBJ1-1,many,12,TRBV11-2,NA,CASRGEYTEAFF,TGTGCCAGCAGAGGGGAGTACACTGAAGCTTTCTTT
TRBJ1-5,few,13,TRBV10-1,NA,CASSESWFQPQHF,TGCGCCAGCAGTGAGTCTTGGTTTCAGCCCCAGCATTTT
TRBJ1-5,many,12,TRBV19,NA,CAIQGKGQPQHF,TGTGCCATCCAGGGGAAGGGTCAGCCCCAGCATTTT
TRBJ1-4,many,15,TRBV9,NA,CASSLLTGTNEKLFF,TGTGCCAGCAGTCTTTTGACGGGAACTAATGAAAAACTGTTTTTT
TRBJ1-6,many,14,TRBV6-1,NA,CASRRSGGNSPLHF,TGTGCCAGCAGACGCTCCGGGGGTAATTCACCCCTCCACTTT
TRBJ1-5,NA,17,TRBV6-2/TRBV6-3,NA,CASSYKLHRTGNQPQHF,TGTGCCAGCAGTTACAAACTACACCGCACAGGAAATCAGCCCCAGCATTTT
TRBJ2-3,many,16,TRBV20-1,TRBD2,CSAGSGGNLGTDTQYF,TGCAGTGCGGGTAGCGGGGGAAACCTAGGCACAGATACGCAGTATTTT
TRBJ2-2,NA,18,TRBV5-1,NA,CASSSFFSGDTSTGELFF,TGCGCCAGTTCATCGTTCTTTTCAGGCGATACTAGCACCGGGGAGCTGTTTTTT
TRBJ2-3,many,12,TRBV29-1,NA,CSVEANTDTQYF,TGCAGCGTTGAGGCCAACACAGATACGCAGTATTTT
TRBJ1-1,many,14,TRBV7-2,NA,CASSLVFRTTEAFF,TGTGCCAGCAGCTTAGTTTTCCGAACCACTGAAGCTTTCTTT
TRBJ1-2,medium-sized,15,TRBV20-1,NA,CSARDSGRGHYGYTF,TGCAGTGCTAGAGATTCTGGCAGGGGCCACTATGGCTACACCTTC
TRBJ2-1,many,16,TRBV7-9,TRBD2,CASSYSGGAIPNEQFF,TGTGCCAGCAGTTATAGCGGGGGCGCGATACCGAATGAGCAGTTCTTC
TRBJ1-4,many,14,TRBV6-1,NA,CASSEGPEHEKLFF,TGTGCCAGCAGTGAAGGCCCGGAGCATGAAAAACTGTTTTTT
TRBJ2-1,many,18,TRBV12-3/TRBV12-4,TRBD2,CASSLGLAGGISYNEQFF,TGTGCCAGCAGTCTGGGACTAGCGGGGGGTATATCCTACAATGAGCAGTTCTTC
TRBJ1-4,many,12,TRBV25-1,NA,CASSLDREKLFF,TGTGCCAGCAGTCTCGACAGGGAAAAACTGTTTTTT
TRBJ1-2,many,15,TRBV7-9,TRBD1,CASSFGTGEFYGYTF,TGTGCCAGCAGCTTTGGAACAGGGGAGTTCTATGGCTACACCTTC
TRBJ1-2,many,14,TRBV7-2,TRBD1,CASSFSGAGGGYTF,TGTGCCAGCAGCTTCTCCGGGGCAGGGGGAGGCTACACCTTC
TRBJ2-6,medium-sized,15,TRBV5-1,NA,CASSLGSSGANVLTF,TGCGCCAGCAGCTTGGGCAGCTCTGGGGCCAACGTCCTGACTTTC
TRBJ2-1,medium-sized,15,TRBV10-2,NA,CASRDSPSSYNEQFF,TGCGCCAGCAGGGACTCCCCTTCCTCCTACAATGAGCAGTTCTTC
TRBJ2-1,many,14,TRBV4-3,NA,CASSQFVRYNEQFF,TGCGCCAGCAGCCAATTTGTACGTTACAATGAGCAGTTCTTC
TRBJ1-6,NA,16,TRBV7-9,NA,CASSLSGDSRNSPLHF,TGTGCCAGCAGCTTATCGGGGGATTCCCGTAATTCACCCCTCCACTTT
TRBJ1-5,many,15,TRBV30,NA,CAWSVGDSGNQPQHF,TGTGCCTGGAGTGTGGGGGATTCGGGCAATCAGCCCCAGCATTTT
TRBJ2-7,NA,14,TRBV5-1,NA,CASSVTDGTYEQYF,TGCGCCAGCAGCGTGACGGACGGGACCTACGAGCAGTACTTC
TRBJ1-5,many,16,TRBV6-5,NA,CASRRERRGANQPQHF,TGTGCCAGCAGAAGGGAACGGCGTGGGGCCAATCAGCCCCAGCATTTT
TRBJ1-2,few,15,TRBV12-3/TRBV12-4,TRBD1,CASSGTGGYNYGYTF,TGTGCCAGCAGTGGAACAGGGGGCTATAACTATGGCTACACCTTC
TRBJ1-1,NA,14,TRBV5-1,TRBD1,CASSWGTGDTEAFF,TGCGCCAGCAGCTGGGGGACAGGGGACACTGAAGCTTTCTTT
TRBJ2-7,NA,14,TRBV7-6,NA,CASSLVAGETEQYF,TGTGCCAGCAGCTTAGTGGCAGGGGAGACCGAGCAGTACTTC
TRBJ1-1,many,12,TRBV18,NA,CASSPLLDKAFF,TGTGCCAGCTCACCACTGCTGGACAAAGCTTTCTTT